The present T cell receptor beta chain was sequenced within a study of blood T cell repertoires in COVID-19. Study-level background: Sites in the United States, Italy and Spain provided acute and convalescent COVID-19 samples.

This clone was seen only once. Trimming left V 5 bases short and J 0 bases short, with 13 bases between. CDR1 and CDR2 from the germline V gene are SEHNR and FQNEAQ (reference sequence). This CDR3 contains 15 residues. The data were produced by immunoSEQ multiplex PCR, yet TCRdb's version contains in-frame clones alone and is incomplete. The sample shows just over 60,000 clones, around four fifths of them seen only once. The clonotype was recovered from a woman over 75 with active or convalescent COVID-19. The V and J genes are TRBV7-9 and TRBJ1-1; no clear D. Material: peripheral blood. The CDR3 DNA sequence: TGTGCCAGCAGCCCCCTGGGCAGCATGAACACTGAAGCTTTCTTT. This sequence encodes CASSPLGSMNTEAFF.